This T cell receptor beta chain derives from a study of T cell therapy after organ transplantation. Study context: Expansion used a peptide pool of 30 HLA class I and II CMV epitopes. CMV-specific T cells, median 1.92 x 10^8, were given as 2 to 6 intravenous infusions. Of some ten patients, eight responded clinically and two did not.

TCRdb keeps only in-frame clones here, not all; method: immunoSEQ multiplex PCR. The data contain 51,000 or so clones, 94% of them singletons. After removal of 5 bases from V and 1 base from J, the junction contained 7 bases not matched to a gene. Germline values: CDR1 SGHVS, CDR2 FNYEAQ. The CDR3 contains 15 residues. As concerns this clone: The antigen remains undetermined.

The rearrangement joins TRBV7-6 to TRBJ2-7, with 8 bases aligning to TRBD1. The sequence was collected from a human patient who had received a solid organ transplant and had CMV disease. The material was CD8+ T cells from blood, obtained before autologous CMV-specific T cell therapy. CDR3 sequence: CASSEGQGDSYEQYF. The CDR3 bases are TGTGCCAGCAGCGAAGGACAGGGAGATTCCTACGAGCAGTACTTC.